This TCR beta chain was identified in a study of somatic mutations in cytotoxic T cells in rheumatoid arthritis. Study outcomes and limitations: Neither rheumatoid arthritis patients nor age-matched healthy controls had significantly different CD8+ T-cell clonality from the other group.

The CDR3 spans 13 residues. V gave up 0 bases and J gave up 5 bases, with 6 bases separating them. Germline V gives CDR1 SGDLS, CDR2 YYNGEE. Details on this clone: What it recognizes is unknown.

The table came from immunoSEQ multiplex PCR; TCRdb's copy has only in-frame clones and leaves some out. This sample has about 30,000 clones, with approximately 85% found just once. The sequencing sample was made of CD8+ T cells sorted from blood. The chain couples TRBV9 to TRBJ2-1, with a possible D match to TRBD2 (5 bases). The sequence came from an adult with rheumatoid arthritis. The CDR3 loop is CASSVDGDNEQFF. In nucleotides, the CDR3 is TGTGCCAGCAGCGTAGACGGGGACAATGAGCAGTTCTTC.